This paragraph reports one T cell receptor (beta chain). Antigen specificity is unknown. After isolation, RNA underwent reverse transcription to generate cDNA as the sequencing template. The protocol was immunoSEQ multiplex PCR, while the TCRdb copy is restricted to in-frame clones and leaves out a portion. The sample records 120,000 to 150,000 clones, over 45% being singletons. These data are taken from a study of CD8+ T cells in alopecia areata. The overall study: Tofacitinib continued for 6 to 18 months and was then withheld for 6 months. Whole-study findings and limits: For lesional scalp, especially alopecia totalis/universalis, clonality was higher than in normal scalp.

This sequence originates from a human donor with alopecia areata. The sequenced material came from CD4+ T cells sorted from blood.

Written as DNA, the CDR3 is TGCAGCGTTCGACCTGGGGGGGTCTACGAGCAGTACTTC. Amino acids: CSVRPGGVYEQYF. The V call is TRBV29-1, the J call TRBJ2-7; 7 nucleotides match TRBD2. Looked up from germline, CDR1 is SQVTM and CDR2 is ANQGSEA. The CDR3 extends over 13 amino acids. V was clipped by 5 bases and J by 3 bases; unmatched bases: 7.